This T cell receptor beta chain derives from a study of cytomegalovirus exposure and HLA in healthy donors (dated by TCRdb to about 2017). Looking at the study overall: The roughly 670 repertoires of the first cohort and the 110 or so validation repertoires were produced on the same platform, according to a later analysis. The aim of the study was to test whether cataloging public T cell receptors could identify signatures of past pathogen exposure. Besides the first cohort of 666 subjects, a separate validation cohort made up of over 95 different subjects was used. To predict cytomegalovirus infection status, the study combined high-throughput TCR immunosequencing, statistical association of individual TCRs with disease status, and machine learning.

General findings and caveats noted by the study authors: In vitro tests confirmed that a few of the cytomegalovirus-associated TCR beta chains recognize cytomegalovirus antigens. Most TCR sequences were seen in very few donors, while some public TCRs were found in many individuals. The classifier was reported to diagnose cytomegalovirus status with high specificity and sensitivity in both the original cohort and the validation cohort. The study listed 164 TCR beta chains as associated with cytomegalovirus. A later analysis lacked HLA typing for the validation cohort, so it scored co-occurrence in that cohort across all 120 or so repertoires. Of the cluster scores, about 94% were above 0 in a later analysis, which found that TCRs clustered in the first cohort also tended to co-occur in the approximately 130 validation repertoires. It was suggested by the authors that the approach could potentially be generalized to other disease states and immunological phenotypes.

A note on this clone: Its antigen specificity is not known. No qualities accompany the bases; no much larger clone lies one base away.

The library was built by means of the immunoSEQ multiplex PCR assay. From the authors' description of their analysis: To diagnose cytomegalovirus status from the catalog of TCR beta chain sequences, a statistical classification framework was built. Held by TCRdb, this immuneACCESS table contains in-frame sequences only and omits some clones. Under half of the omission traces to an unresolved V gene where checked; the cause of the rest is unknown. V, J and clone size were drawn from that table, and D and trimming were deduced from the DNA. Counted in this sample were 150,000 to 200,000 clones; 88% of them appeared once. The top ten clonotypes cover under 3% of the sample. The donors were included in the validation cohort of 120 subjects, a group kept apart from the approximately 690-subject first cohort. CDR3 length: 15 amino acids, cysteine to phenylalanine. Only the CDR3 portion is preserved as DNA: 45 bases, with reading frame beginning at the first base. CDR1 SEHNR and CDR2 FQNEAQ are derived from the germline V gene (reference sequence). The V end loses 5 bases and the J end loses 4 bases, and a stretch of 17 bases separates them.

This TCR derives from a man between 18 and 29 years old in good health and CMV-seronegative. The V and J genes are TRBV7-9 and TRBJ1-2; possibly the D gene is TRBD1, per 6 matching bases. The sample taken for sequencing was PBMCs. The nucleotide sequence reads TGTGCCAGCAGCCCCCTTGGCGGGGGCGGCTATGGCTACACCTTC. Translated, it reads CASSPLGGGGYGYTF.